This T cell receptor beta chain was identified in a study of cytomegalovirus exposure and HLA in healthy donors (dated by TCRdb to 2015 to 2018). Study-level background: An earlier analysis of several hundred of the donors reported approximately 260 Gb of sequence data and 117 million unique TCR beta sequences obtained from about 200 million T cells. A separate validation cohort of 100 to 150 different subjects was used in addition to the approximately 700-subject first cohort. On average, roughly 240,000 unique TCR beta nucleotide sequences were sequenced per donor among 398 genotyped donors of the cohort, with around 19% of those sequences being non-productive. Alongside the repertoire data, information on donor age, sex, ethnicity and CMV serostatus was compiled. Rather than drawing on any new phenotypic data, the later analysis identified candidate immune exposures from TCR beta sequences and the way those sequences occurred across donors. HLA typing included class I and class II loci at four-digit resolution. To study patterns of TCR occurrence, a later analysis re-analyzed previously published TCR beta repertoires from 666 donors and added high-resolution HLA genotyping. An earlier analysis of 587 of the donors applied high-throughput TCR beta sequencing to assess whether each TCR beta V gene segment acted as functional or pseudogenic. Every repertoire in the discovery cohort had been generated on one and the same sequencing platform. Using immunosequencing, the study profiled T cell repertoires from around 670 subjects and related those repertoires to cytomegalovirus serostatus. Because of strong linkage in the cohort, five DR-DQ haplotypes were treated as single units for association and clustering. The study combined high-throughput TCR immunosequencing, statistical association of individual TCRs with disease status, and machine learning to predict cytomegalovirus infection status. A later genetic analysis took genome-wide SNP genotypes for about 65% of the 666 donors and used that subset as a discovery cohort. The aim of the study was to test whether cataloging public T cell receptors could identify signatures of past pathogen exposure. Typing coverage varied by locus: roughly 629-640 donors for A, B, C, DRB1 and DQB1; roughly 520 for DQA1; about 600 for DPA1; around 450 for DPB1. Roughly 300 gigabases of sequencing data and around 88 million unique TCR sequences made up an early release that covered approximately 620 HLA-typed donors. Of the 398 genotyped donors, over 70% fell in the genetic ancestry cluster associated with self-reported Caucasian donors.

The investigation overall reported the following: The authors suggested that the approach could potentially be generalized to other disease states and immunological phenotypes. Because some donors lacked HLA typing at each locus, the association tests relied only on the typed subset. In a later analysis, HLA-associated TCR beta chains were found to be more clonally expanded and to have lower generation probabilities than equally common non-associated chains. In a later analysis, several top co-occurrence clusters were reported to appear linked to parvovirus B19, influenza, CMV and Epstein-Barr virus. A further reported finding was that TCR beta sequences accurately predicted the HLA-A and HLA-B alleles for most subjects in the first cohort. Correlated functional status among segregating V segments might be attributable to linkage disequilibrium, but an unknown experimental factor could not be ruled out. A group of highly shared sequence variants was considered likely to be a technical artifact of the sequencing pipeline. Some IMGT-functional V segments, including TRBV6-2 and TRBV6-3, could not be told apart with the 87-base-pair reads, so those segments were excluded. The cohort was sequenced for TCR beta chains only, and without alpha or paired-chain data the features that could be detected were limited. In vitro tests confirmed that three of the cytomegalovirus-associated TCR beta chains recognize cytomegalovirus antigens. CMV serostatus was the only immune exposure information available for the cohort. When HLA alleles, especially DR and DQ, strongly co-occurred, attributing TCR associations to individual alleles was difficult. Specific HLA alleles were associated with around 18,000 TCR beta sequences at a false discovery rate of 0.05 in a later analysis. In both the original and validation cohorts, the classifier was reported to diagnose cytomegalovirus status with high specificity and sensitivity. A later analysis found that most CMV-associated TCR beta chains appeared HLA-restricted, with HLA associations seemingly driven largely by CMV exposure. The presence/absence analyses assumed that sequencing depth was roughly uniform across donors, and that assumption may not be true. The study listed 150 to 200 TCR beta chains as associated with cytomegalovirus. Most TCR sequences were seen in very few donors, while some public TCRs were found in many individuals. V-gene and J-gene trimming of TCR beta chains was associated with a missense DCLRE1C variant in a later genetic analysis, and the association was replicated in an independent cohort. A later genetic analysis reported fewer N-insertions in productive TCRs among donors in an Asian-associated ancestry cluster than the roughly 670-donor mean. The earlier analysis of some 540 of the donors excluded about 16 rarely observed V segments, including chromosome 9 orphons, because counts were too low. According to a later analysis, TCR association rates differed among HLA loci, with DRB1 alleles showing the most associated TCRs and HLA-C alleles showing the fewest. In an earlier analysis of some 500 of the donors, most TCR beta V segments appeared in productive rearrangements about 87% or about 30% of the time, broadly matching IMGT annotations.

The cohort consisted of fewer than 700 healthy bone marrow donors. Cohort members were all nominally healthy when sampled, although unrecorded immune exposures were likely present. The donor was CMV seronegative and was included in the group of hundreds of seronegative cohort members. Each donor provided a peripheral blood sample, and peripheral blood mononuclear cells were used for TCR beta sequencing. Genomic DNA was extracted from the blood cell samples with the Qiagen DNeasy Blood Extraction Kit. CDR1 and CDR2 are drawn from the germline V gene (reference sequence): WNHNN, SYGVQD. Ends trimmed: V by 9 bases, J by 5 bases; bases unmatched to a gene: 7. The CDR3 numbers 14 residues from cysteine through phenylalanine. CDR3 DNA only is kept here, 42 bases in frame from base 1. This clone was observed a few times. Its antigen has not been determined. No base qualities exist here, and no much larger clone lies one base off it.

The library was obtained by the immunoSEQ multiplex PCR assay. For the multiplex PCR, a mixture combining 60 forward primers for TCR Vbeta segments and 13 reverse primers for TCR Jbeta segments was used. Amplification of the CDR3 region of rearranged TCR beta genes was performed with a multiplex PCR assay on genomic DNA. Amplified TCR beta libraries were sequenced as 87-base-pair reads on the Illumina HiSeq System. The authors' analysis ran thus. Across the 670 or so repertoires, a later analysis counted roughly 84 million unique TCR beta chains, approximately 12 million of which were shared by at least two donors. To remove PCR and sequencing errors, raw reads were error-corrected and collapsed into unique sequences using a nearest-neighbor algorithm that merged closely related sequences. V, D and J gene segments were assigned by aligning CDR3 sequences to IMGT reference sequences. Each retained sequence needed at least a six-nucleotide match to both a V gene segment and a J gene segment. Rearrangements were classified as productive when the CDR3 lacked stop codons and remained in frame with V and J, and all other rearrangements were classified as non-productive. Following IMGT convention, CDR3 was defined as the stretch from the second conserved V-encoded cysteine up to the conserved J-encoded phenylalanine. The earlier analysis of 500 to 650 of the donors excluded any sequence lacking an unambiguous match to a single V gene segment. In an earlier analysis of 450 to 750 of the donors, a V segment was called functional when productive rearrangements were above 56.7%, and segregating when the standard deviation between donors exceeded 5%. A statistical classification framework was built to diagnose cytomegalovirus status from the catalog of TCR beta chain sequences. In a later analysis, V and J genes were assigned by comparing TCR nucleotide sequences against IMGT/GENE-DB human TR gene sequences. The TCRdist pipeline was used in a later analysis to assign CDR3 sequences and most-parsimonious VDJ recombination scenarios. In a later analysis, each TCR beta chain was defined by its CDR3 amino acid sequence together with its V-gene family, and reads lacking a unique V-gene family were excluded. In a later analysis, approximately 640 highly shared, low-generation-probability nucleotide sequences were removed to address suspected cross-contamination and a sequencing artifact. In a later analysis, a clonal expansion index was calculated for each public chain from normalized within-repertoire ranks of inferred template counts. A later analysis computed generation probabilities with a VDJ recombination model fitted to out-of-frame rearrangements, and checked the results against IGoR. In a later analysis, TCR-TCR, TCR-HLA and TCR-CMV co-occurrence was scored with hypergeometric tests, and a repertoire-size bias correction was applied to TCR pairs. To estimate false discovery rates, a later analysis permuted the HLA or CMV assignments 20 times. In a later analysis, co-occurring TCRs were grouped using DBSCAN, and TCRdist sequence similarity was added for clustering within HLA-allele-positive subsets. Co-occurrence clustering excluded repertoires with fewer than 30,000 or more than 120,000 public chains, plus five with anomalous nucleotide sharing. The clones in this table, taken by TCRdb from immuneACCESS, are in-frame only. Not every clone is retained; where verified, under half of the shortfall comes from an unresolved V gene, and the cause of the rest is unknown. D and trimming were read from the DNA, whereas the V and J calls and clone size are those reported in that table. For this sample there are some 36,000 clones; roughly three quarters appear just once. The top ten clones comprise about 6.5% of the sample.

The receptor's source is a man aged 25-45 years in good health and CMV-seronegative. The chain joins TRBV10-1 to TRBJ2-3; TRBD2 agrees with 11 junctional bases. The sequenced sample consisted of PBMCs. The CDR3 corresponds to CARVAGGPGDTQYF. The bases read TGCGCCAGGGTAGCGGGAGGGCCCGGAGATACGCAGTATTTT.